The source of this TCR beta chain is a study of blood T cell repertoires in COVID-19. Germline CDR1 reads SGDLS; CDR2 reads YYNGEE. The CDR3 extends over 15 amino acids. V lost 4 bases, J lost 4 bases, and 15 bases lay in between. In the study's own analysis: Estimates of nucleated cell counts were drawn from the amplification of reference gene primers. Here immunoSEQ multiplex PCR was the method, and the copy in TCRdb shows in-frame clones only, minus some. For V, J and clone size, that table is used; D and trimming come from the DNA. The sample holds roughly 240,000 clones; 70% to 85% are singletons and the top ten take over 2%.

The sequencing sample was made of peripheral blood. The clonotype was recovered from a man aged 40-50 years who had recovered from COVID-19. The chain carries TRBV9 and TRBJ1-3; a weak D match, TRBD1 (6 bases). CDR3 nucleotide sequence: TGTGCCAGCAGCTCCCGATCAGGGGTCGGAAACACCATATATTTT. As protein: CASSSRSGVGNTIYF. Together with reference TRBV9 and TRBJ1-3, the CDR3 gives the full variable domain: DSGVTQTPKHLITATGQRVTLRCSPRSGDLSVYWYQQSLDQGLQFLIQYYNGEERAKGNILERFSAQQFPDLHSELNLSSLELGDSALYFCASSSRSGVGNTIYFGEGSWLTVV.